This TCR beta chain was retrieved from a study of blood T cell repertoires in COVID-19. Study summary: Samples of COVID-19 (acute and convalescent) were obtained from the United States, Italy and Spain.

The germline V gene encodes CDR1 SEHNR and CDR2 FQNEAQ (reference sequence). The CDR3 spans 15 residues. The V gene end was trimmed by 4 bases and the J gene end by 0 bases; junction bases not matched to a gene: 3. The repertoire was sequenced with immunoSEQ multiplex PCR; TCRdb's copy has only in-frame clones and lacks some. The sample includes fewer than 150,000 clones, about 80% seen only once; the top ten take less than 14%. The TCR comes from a human donor in a cohort sampled during active COVID-19. The rearrangement links TRBV7-9 to TRBJ2-4; the match to TRBD1 covers 7 bases. The sample was peripheral blood. CDR3 residues: CASSSQGVAKNIQYF. CDR3 nucleotide sequence: TGTGCCAGCAGCTCGCAGGGGGTAGCCAAAAACATTCAGTACTTC.